This T cell receptor (beta chain) derives from a study of blood T cell repertoires in COVID-19. Study-level information: Sources were T cells, B-cell-depleted T cells, or PBMCs; the material itself was cDNA or gDNA.

The V end was cut by 0 bases, the J end by 0 bases, with 9 bases between. The CDR3 covers 15 residues. Germline loops: CDR1 SGHDT, CDR2 YYEEEE. Only in-frame clones appear in the TCRdb table, and some are missing; sequencing was by immunoSEQ multiplex PCR. The repertoire consists of a few hundred thousand clones, with around 92% occurring once and the leading ten covering just over 2.5%. This rearrangement joins TRBV5-6 to TRBJ1-1; weak D call: TRBD1 (5 bases). The sequence derives from a person under 35 with COVID-19, enrolled during active disease. Sequencing used peripheral blood. In DNA, the CDR3 is TGTGCCAGCAGCTTGGTTCGACAGCTGAACACTGAAGCTTTCTTT. Its protein product is CASSLVRQLNTEAFF.